This T cell receptor (beta chain) derives from a study of cytomegalovirus exposure and HLA in healthy donors. Study background: Earlier findings included more than 95 million unique TCR beta sequences obtained from 170 million or so T cells. Study findings and constraints: Reportedly, HLA-A and HLA-B alleles of most subjects were accurately predicted from TCR beta. The classifier was said to identify cytomegalovirus status with high specificity and sensitivity.

A few counts support this clone. Its antigen remains unknown. The CDR3 is 16 amino acids. Germline values: CDR1 SNHLY, CDR2 FYNNEI. Trimming cost V 2 bases and J 1 base, with 14 bases left between them. PCR employed 60 Vbeta and 13 Jbeta primers. Using immunoSEQ multiplex PCR, the repertoire was profiled, and TCRdb retains in-frame clones only, with some absent. The sample records 150,000 to 200,000 clones, about three quarters being singletons. Sequencing used PBMCs. The sequence derives from a man aged 18 to 35 in good health and CMV-seropositive. The rearrangement joins TRBV2 to TRBJ1-1, with TRBD1 as a possible D gene (5 bases). The CDR3 region is CASSEWIQEPNTEAFF. The CDR3 DNA reads as TGTGCCAGCAGTGAATGGATACAGGAGCCGAACACTGAAGCTTTCTTT.